This T cell receptor (beta chain) originates from a study of technical replicates of blood from several donors. Sequencing was performed with immunoSEQ multiplex PCR; in TCRdb, only in-frame clones are kept and a portion is missing. The table lists tens of thousands of clones, roughly 96% of them singletons, with roughly 0.24% in the top ten. Sequencing used T cells isolated from PBMCs. The source is a human donor in good health.

CDR3 DNA: TGTGCCAGCCGACAGGGAAAAGAGACCCAGTACTTC. It is translated as CASRQGKETQYF. The J gene is TRBJ2-5, the V gene TRBV28; 7 positions agree with TRBD1. The CDR3 spans 12 residues. V lost 8 bases and J lost 3; bases outside the gene matches: 3. Germline CDR1 and CDR2: MDHEN and SYDVKM.